The rows below give T cell receptor beta chains drawn from one sample of a study of T cell repertoires in cytomegalovirus infection. TCRdb processed the reads anew with MiXCR; each CDR3 protein has one entry. Among over 450,000 distinct CDR3 sequences listed, roughly 10% were seen once. Sequencing was performed on PBMCs. These TCRs come from a human donor in good health (CMV status not recorded). Some clones in this sample may be carry-over from other donors' samples. Each CDR3 is given with its conserved first and last residue. The size entry is marked missing in some rows and otherwise reads once, few, many or a size class.

v_call: TRBV28
j_call: TRBJ2-3
clone_size: -
cdr3_aa: CASSFVAGGPNSDTQYF

v_call: TRBV2
j_call: TRBJ2-7
clone_size: many
cdr3_aa: CASSVDSSSYEQYF

v_call: TRBV9
j_call: TRBJ2-6
clone_size: few
cdr3_aa: CASSPSGGPGANVLTF

v_call: TRBV5-1
j_call: TRBJ2-5
clone_size: many
cdr3_aa: CASGGQPGGQETQYF

v_call: TRBV15
j_call: TRBJ1-5
clone_size: many
cdr3_aa: CATSSPQEGGNQPQHF

v_call: TRBV24-1
j_call: TRBJ2-3
clone_size: many
cdr3_aa: CATSPRDTTLDTQYF

v_call: TRBV12-3/TRBV12-4
j_call: TRBJ2-3
clone_size: many
cdr3_aa: CASRRRVADTQYF

v_call: TRBV9
j_call: TRBJ1-6
clone_size: few
cdr3_aa: CASSVSGQFNSPLHF

v_call: TRBV5-4
j_call: TRBJ1-5
clone_size: -
cdr3_aa: CASSLMGSNQPQHF

v_call: TRBV7-2
j_call: TRBJ2-7
clone_size: many
cdr3_aa: CASSSPAGFSAFSYEQYF

v_call: TRBV15
j_call: TRBJ2-3
clone_size: -
cdr3_aa: CATSRLLGEDTQYF

v_call: TRBV5-1
j_call: TRBJ1-2
clone_size: few
cdr3_aa: CASSLGTGQGLYGYTF

v_call: TRBV15
j_call: TRBJ2-7
clone_size: -
cdr3_aa: CATSRETSSYEQYF

v_call: TRBV5-1
j_call: TRBJ2-1
clone_size: many
cdr3_aa: CASSVPLAGGPDEQFF

v_call: TRBV20-1
j_call: TRBJ1-2
clone_size: few
cdr3_aa: CSASRSREGYTF

v_call: TRBV7-9
j_call: TRBJ2-1
clone_size: many
cdr3_aa: CASSLLRDLHNEQFF

v_call: TRBV6-6
j_call: TRBJ2-3
clone_size: many
cdr3_aa: CASSRTGGSDTQYF

v_call: TRBV2
j_call: TRBJ2-1
clone_size: many
cdr3_aa: CASRTGARHPFF

v_call: TRBV29-1
j_call: TRBJ2-1
clone_size: few
cdr3_aa: CSVLEEQRNEQFF

v_call: TRBV2
j_call: TRBJ1-2
clone_size: many
cdr3_aa: CASERSYGYTF

v_call: TRBV7-8
j_call: TRBJ2-1
clone_size: many
cdr3_aa: CASSLGLAKSSYNEQFF

v_call: TRBV2
j_call: TRBJ1-2
clone_size: -
cdr3_aa: CASSVAINYGYTF

v_call: TRBV10-3
j_call: TRBJ2-7
clone_size: few
cdr3_aa: CATRVRSGSEQYF

v_call: TRBV11-2
j_call: TRBJ2-2
clone_size: many
cdr3_aa: CASSLRQDPTGELFF

v_call: TRBV12-3/TRBV12-4
j_call: TRBJ2-2
clone_size: -
cdr3_aa: CASSLASRGLLLANTGELFF

v_call: TRBV28
j_call: TRBJ1-1
clone_size: many
cdr3_aa: CASSLAGSSAFF

v_call: TRBV10-3
j_call: TRBJ2-7
clone_size: -
cdr3_aa: CAISESRRVYEQYF

v_call: TRBV27
j_call: TRBJ2-3
clone_size: many
cdr3_aa: CASSYRQGYTDTQYF

v_call: TRBV7-9
j_call: TRBJ2-3
clone_size: many
cdr3_aa: CASSNSRGPEGADTQYF

v_call: TRBV20-1
j_call: TRBJ2-7
clone_size: few
cdr3_aa: CSVRGYEQYF

v_call: TRBV12-3/TRBV12-4
j_call: TRBJ2-3
clone_size: -
cdr3_aa: CASSERIFTDTQYF

v_call: TRBV28
j_call: TRBJ2-7
clone_size: -
cdr3_aa: CASSPTPSKRPAPYEQYF

v_call: TRBV19
j_call: TRBJ1-2
clone_size: -
cdr3_aa: CASSILGAGYGYTF

v_call: TRBV3-1
j_call: TRBJ2-3
clone_size: -
cdr3_aa: CASSPYTGHTDTQYF

v_call: TRBV6-1
j_call: TRBJ1-5
clone_size: -
cdr3_aa: CASLAGAGTQPQHF

v_call: TRBV28
j_call: TRBJ1-2
clone_size: many
cdr3_aa: CASSEGYGYTF

v_call: TRBV9
j_call: TRBJ2-7
clone_size: few
cdr3_aa: CASSRGVAYEQYF

v_call: TRBV7-9
j_call: TRBJ1-2
clone_size: many
cdr3_aa: CASSAWDFNYGYTF

v_call: TRBV19
j_call: TRBJ2-7
clone_size: -
cdr3_aa: CASGTGLTSYEQYF

v_call: TRBV12-3/TRBV12-4
j_call: TRBJ2-1
clone_size: many
cdr3_aa: CASSLAPGTGSNEQFF

v_call: TRBV28
j_call: TRBJ2-5
clone_size: few
cdr3_aa: CASSLPRQGAIYF

v_call: TRBV7-6
j_call: TRBJ1-1
clone_size: many
cdr3_aa: CASSSIASSRYEAFF

v_call: TRBV7-8
j_call: TRBJ1-2
clone_size: many
cdr3_aa: CASSLAYRDMGGYTF

v_call: TRBV7-6
j_call: TRBJ2-6
clone_size: -
cdr3_aa: CASSLRSGGPSGANVLTF

v_call: TRBV24-1
j_call: TRBJ2-1
clone_size: many
cdr3_aa: CATSEEGGFNEQFF

v_call: TRBV12-3/TRBV12-4
j_call: TRBJ2-5
clone_size: many
cdr3_aa: CASSSELTSGGETQYF

v_call: TRBV19
j_call: TRBJ1-5
clone_size: -
cdr3_aa: CASSPAGPSNQPQHF

v_call: TRBV20-1
j_call: TRBJ2-7
clone_size: -
cdr3_aa: CSADTLLYEQYF

v_call: TRBV11-2
j_call: TRBJ1-5
clone_size: many
cdr3_aa: CASSLGDRDYQPQHF